This T cell receptor beta chain comes out of a study of spatial heterogeneity in lung cancer. Overall study findings and caveats: Tumors with more nonsynonymous mutations had more expanded intratumoral alpha and beta TCRs. Tumor T cell coverage was estimated at 6.5% to 7% for alpha and under 15% for beta chains.

As to time point: sample taken at primary tumor resection. Samples came from 72 TRACERx patients with untreated early-stage lung cancer. Whole RNA, isolated from tumor, nontumor lung or frozen PBMC, was sequenced without prior sorting. At least ten counts were recorded for this clonotype. Its antigen remains unidentified. Germline V lookup: CDR1 MNHEY, CDR2 SVGEGT. The V gene lost 2 bases and the J gene lost 6 bases, with 4 bases spanning the gap. The CDR3 has 12 amino acids. TCRdb re-called the 5' RACE reads through MiXCR, storing one row per CDR3 protein. This sample has around 12,000 distinct CDR3 sequences, with 4.5% to 6.5% found just once.

The V gene is TRBV6-2 or TRBV6-3, the J gene TRBJ2-2; D is undetermined. This clonotype originated in a male donor with early-stage non-small cell lung cancer. The specimen was lung tumor tissue, collected at surgery. CDR3 sequence reads: CASSYESGELFF. Here the CDR3 DNA reads TGTGCCAGCAGTTACGAGTCCGGGGAGCTGTTTTTT.